This T cell receptor (beta chain) stems from a study of blood T cell repertoires in COVID-19. The wider study: The samples span acute and convalescent COVID-19 from the United States, Italy and Spain. T cells, B-cell-depleted T cells, or PBMCs supplied cDNA or gDNA.

The CDR3 spans 13 residues. Between the trimmed V and J ends, which lost 1 base and 6 bases, there was a span of 8 bases. The germline V gene has CDR1 LNHDA and CDR2 SQIVND (reference sequence). Patients of the Seattle cohort, enrolled during active infection, were followed longitudinally. The authors' processing: Estimated nucleated cell counts came from reference gene primer amplification. Measured with immunoSEQ multiplex PCR; TCRdb has only the in-frame clones, and not every one. V and J calls plus clone size are reproduced from that table; the DNA served to infer D and trimming. This sample has about 98,000 clones, with around 87% found just once.

V usage is TRBV19 and J usage is TRBJ2-3; D uncertain. The sequencing input was peripheral blood. The TCR comes from a woman aged 45-60 years with COVID-19, enrolled during active disease. CDR3 sequence: CASSIGVRDTQYF. As DNA, the CDR3 is TGTGCCAGTAGTATAGGCGTCCGGGATACGCAGTATTTT.